This T cell receptor beta chain was observed in a study of T cells in tumors after PD-1 blockade. Across the whole study: Mean per blood sample: 90,000 to 120,000 templates (about 24,000-270,000), 36,536 unique clonotypes.

Template: tumor biopsy or peripheral blood genomic DNA, about 550-6,500 ng per sample. Sequencing was performed with immunoSEQ multiplex PCR; in TCRdb, only in-frame clones are kept and a portion is missing. The sample lists around 34,000 clones; 55% to 80% were seen once. The CDR3 runs to 10 residues. The germline V and J ends were trimmed by 6 bases and 14 bases, with 8 bases remaining between them. Source: PBMCs, taken after anti-PD-1 treatment. The V call is TRBV23-1, the J call TRBJ1-6; D not certain. TRBV23-1 is marked as an open reading frame, function uncertain. This clonotype was obtained from a human donor with basal cell carcinoma. CDR3 residues: CASSPGTLHF. The CDR3 DNA follows: TGCGCCAGCAGCCCCGGGACCCTCCACTTT.